The 26 T cell receptor beta chains below come from one sample, sequenced in a study of blood T cells in healthy people across ages. Through a sample-barcoded 5' primer and a J-beta primer mix, a second PCR was run for roughly 6 to 11 cycles. MiXCR, run by TCRdb on the 5' RACE reads, gives a single entry per CDR3 protein. The sample has 1.5 million to 2 million distinct CDR3 sequences, under 30% seen once; the top ten hold roughly 8%. The sequenced sample consisted of blood. The receptors derive from a woman aged 25 to 39 in good health.

This chain links TRBV21-1 with TRBJ2-7; the table's D call, TRBD1, has no DNA check behind it. TRBV21-1 is a pseudogene. The CDR3 spans 16 residues. The CDR3 nucleotides read TGTGCCAGCAGCAATTTTAGACAGGGGGTCCTCCTCGAGCAGTACTTC. It encodes CASSNFRQGVLLEQYF.

This clonotype showed up just a few times. This chain joins TRBV29-1 and TRBJ2-1; D remains ambiguous. V was shortened by 4 bases and J by 9 bases, with 22 bases between the two germline ends. CDR3 length: 15 amino acids. Per the germline V gene, CDR1 is SQVTM and CDR2 is ANQGSEA. The CDR3 DNA reads TGCAGCGTTGTGACGAGATTACTACAATTGGGTGAGCAGTTCTTC. Protein product: CSVVTRLLQLGEQFF.

This chain joins TRBV6-2 or TRBV6-3 and TRBJ1-5; D may be TRBD1 (5 bases). The V end was cut by 6 bases, the J end by 3 bases, with 15 bases between. The CDR3 covers 15 residues. The germline V gene has CDR1 MNHEY and CDR2 SVGEGT. This CDR3 is CASRNQGINNQPQHF. Here the CDR3 DNA reads TGTGCCAGCAGGAATCAGGGAATAAACAATCAGCCCCAGCATTTT.

The sample holds a few counts of this clonotype. The V call is TRBV20-1, the J call TRBJ2-5; 12 positions match TRBD2. Germline trimming cut 5 bases from V and 4 bases from J; bases unmatched to any gene: 8. The germline gives CDR1 DFQATT, CDR2 SNEGSKA (reference sequence). The CDR3 covers 15 residues. The chain's CDR3 is CSASRTSGARETQYF. The CDR3 coding sequence is TGCAGTGCTTCCCGGACTAGCGGGGCCCGAGAGACCCAGTACTTC.

This clonotype was found a few times. V is TRBV5-1 and J is TRBJ2-3, with D unclear. This CDR3 spans 15 amino acids. The germline gives CDR1 SGHRS, CDR2 YFSETQ. V gave up 4 bases and J gave up 1 base, with 13 bases separating them. The DNA for the CDR3 is TGCGCCAGCAGCCCGGTCCGGGCAGGCACAGATACGCAGTATTTT. Translation: CASSPVRAGTDTQYF.

Notes on this clonotype: A single base separates this from a much larger clone, so it may be a read error. The chain has TRBV20-1 and TRBJ2-1; D remains ambiguous. This CDR3 is 16 amino acids long. Trimming removed 5 bases at V and 13 bases at J, with 30 bases between. Germline V gene sequence: CDR1 DFQATT, CDR2 SNEGSKA (reference sequence). The CDR3 coding sequence is TGCAGTGCTCCCCGGTTTCGGGCGTCAAGCCGAGAGACCCAGTTCTTC. Translated: CSAPRFRASSRETQFF.

This clonotype occurred a few times. The chain carries TRBV9 and TRBJ2-1; 9 nucleotides align to TRBD2. Germline V gives CDR1 SGDLS, CDR2 YYNGEE. V was clipped by 0 bases and J by 8 bases; unmatched bases: 9. The length of the CDR3 is 16 residues. In DNA, the CDR3 is TGTGCCAGCAGCGTAGGTACAGCGGGGGGCCAGGATGAGCAGTTCTTC. This encodes CASSVGTAGGQDEQFF.

This sequence joins TRBV12-3 or TRBV12-4 and TRBJ2-5; D perhaps matches TRBD1 (6 bases). The germline V and J ends were trimmed by 9 bases and 6 bases, with 17 bases remaining between them. The CDR3 runs to 13 residues. This CDR3 reads CASNQGGEKTQYF. The CDR3 coding sequence is TGTGCCAGTAACCAAGGGGGAGAAAAGACCCAGTACTTC.

A few counts support this clonotype. The chain employs TRBV18 and TRBJ1-2, with 7 bases identical to TRBD1. The CDR3 covers 16 residues. Germline V gene sequence: CDR1 KGHSH, CDR2 LQKENI. V shed 5 bases and J 6 bases; nucleotides not matched to a gene: 15. This chain's CDR3 is CASSVNRDSIGDGYTF. The CDR3 coding sequence is TGTGCCAGCTCAGTTAACCGGGACAGTATTGGGGATGGCTACACCTTC.

This clonotype was detected ten times or more. The chain uses TRBV4-1 and TRBJ2-7; 7 bases match TRBD1. V was pared by 3 bases and J by 3 bases, with 8 bases of the junction left unmatched. This CDR3 has 15 amino acids. The germline V gene has CDR1 MGHRA and CDR2 YSYEKL. CDR3 loop: CASSQTRDSYYEQYF. The CDR3 DNA reads as TGCGCCAGCAGCCAGACCCGGGACAGCTACTACGAGCAGTACTTC.

The table lists this clonotype with many counts. The chain uses TRBV5-1 and TRBJ2-1; a weak D match, TRBD1 (6 bases). The CDR3 totals 15 residues. In germline, CDR1 is SGHRS, CDR2 YFSETQ. The V end lost 1 base, the J end lost 2 bases, and 10 bases lay between the germline ends. DNA for the CDR3: TGCGCCAGCAGCTTGACAGGGAGCACCTACAATGAGCAGTTCTTC. Translation: CASSLTGSTYNEQFF.

This clonotype was counted ten times or more. V gene TRBV18 combines with J gene TRBJ2-1; 9 bases are shared with TRBD1. CDR1 and CDR2 (germline): KGHSH, LQKENI. Trimming took 7 bases from V and 3 from J; bases not matched to a gene: 10. The CDR3 has 16 amino acids. The CDR3 reads CASFYRQGENYNEQFF. The CDR3 nucleotides read TGTGCCAGCTTCTATCGACAGGGGGAGAACTACAATGAGCAGTTCTTC.

In its sample, this clonotype was seen a few times. The chain couples TRBV7-3 to TRBJ2-1; D uncertain. The CDR3 totals 15 residues. V lost 0 bases to trimming and J lost 10 bases, with 16 bases between them. CDR1 and CDR2 from the germline V gene are SGHTA and FQGTGA. The DNA for the CDR3 is TGTGCCAGCAGCTTAACTGGAAGCCCCAATGACGAGCAGTTCTTC. This sequence encodes CASSLTGSPNDEQFF.

This clonotype was counted only a few times. The chain is built from TRBV11-2 and TRBJ2-3; 9 bases map to TRBD2. CDR1 is SGHAT and CDR2 is FQNNGV in the germline V gene. Trimming removed 5 bases from V and 7 bases from J; junction bases left unmatched: 13. The CDR3 loop spans 16 amino acids. As DNA, the CDR3 is TGTGCCAGCAGCCTGGGTGTTACTAGCGGGTCTTATACGCAGTATTTT. Amino acids: CASSLGVTSGSYTQYF.

A note on this clonotype: One end of the junction is discordant with germline, which a read error may explain. The chain combines TRBV15 with TRBJ1-5; D unresolved. The germline gives CDR1 LNHNV, CDR2 YYDKDF (reference sequence). The CDR3 covers 15 residues. In nucleotides, the CDR3 is TGTGCCACCGGCAGAGCGGATAGGGTCAGTCAGCCCCAGCATTTT. Translating it yields CATGRADRVSQPQHF.

Many counts were recorded for this clonotype. The chain recombines TRBV29-1 with TRBJ2-7, with D hard to call. The CDR3 is made up of 14 amino acids. Germline V gene data show CDR1 as SQVTM and CDR2 as ANQGSEA. V was trimmed by 5 bases and J by 0 bases, leaving 14 bases between them. CDR3 sequence (DNA): TGCAGCGTTCGAGTGGAAATCGGCTCCTACGAGCAGTACTTC. Translation: CSVRVEIGSYEQYF.

The table lists this clonotype with many counts. V gene TRBV5-1 combines with J gene TRBJ2-6; D not resolved. Germline V gives CDR1 SGHRS, CDR2 YFSETQ. The CDR3 consists of 16 residues. The ends were cut back, 0 bases at V and 2 bases at J, with 9 bases in the middle. The CDR3 region is CASSLEGSAGANVLTF. For the CDR3, the DNA is TGCGCCAGCAGCTTGGAGGGTTCGGCTGGGGCCAACGTCCTGACTTTC.

With regard to this clonotype: This may be a read error, as it is one base from a much larger clone. The V and J genes are TRBV7-9 and TRBJ2-7; 7 bases line up with TRBD2. Germline CDR1 and CDR2: SEHNR and FQNEAQ (reference sequence). Trimming took 5 bases from V and 3 from J; bases not matched to a gene: 7. The CDR3 has 14 residues. CDR3 sequence reads: CASSRAGSFYEQYF. The CDR3 bases are TGTGCCAGCAGCAGAGCGGGGAGCTTCTACGAGCAGTACTTC.

The chain joins TRBV29-1 to TRBJ2-7; D not certain. The CDR3 loop spans 15 amino acids. Looked up from germline, CDR1 is SQVTM and CDR2 is ANQGSEA. V lost 4 bases and J 0 bases, leaving 16 bases between the germline ends. CDR3 nucleotide sequence: TGCAGCGTTGTGGACCTAAGCGAGAACTCCTACGAGCAGTACTTC. Translated, it gives CSVVDLSENSYEQYF.

CDR3 coding DNA: TGCGCCAGCGGCTCCCCGGGACTAACCTACGAGCAGTACTTC. Its protein product is CASGSPGLTYEQYF. The V gene is TRBV5-1, the J gene TRBJ2-7; 7 positions match TRBD2. The CDR3 is 14 residues long. The trim removed 7 bases at V and 2 bases at J, leaving 9 bases unmatched. Germline V gene lookup returns CDR1 SGHRS and CDR2 YFSETQ.

This clonotype was detected ten times or more. The rearrangement links TRBV7-2 to TRBJ2-1; D gene ambiguous. From germline, CDR1 is SGHTA and CDR2 FQGNSA. This CDR3 contains 12 residues. V was clipped by 10 bases and J by 4 bases, with 11 bases between them. The CDR3 nucleotides are TGTGCCACCGGAAAGGGTTACAATGAGCAGTTCTTC. Residues: CATGKGYNEQFF.

Only a few counts were recorded for this clonotype. This chain uses TRBV7-8 with TRBJ2-1, with 7 bases matching TRBD2. After removal of 1 base from V and 6 bases from J, the junction contained 3 bases not matched to a gene. The CDR3 length is 14 residues. In germline, CDR1 is SGHVS, CDR2 FQNEAQ. DNA of the CDR3: TGTGCCAGCAGCTTAGGGAGACTAGCCAATGAGCAGTTCTTC. Its translation is CASSLGRLANEQFF.

The chain combines TRBV6-6 with TRBJ2-7, with D perhaps matching TRBD1 (6 bases). Between the trimmed V and J ends, which lost 2 bases and 3 bases, there was a span of 11 bases. CDR3 length: 14 residues. Per germline, CDR1 MNHNY and CDR2 SVGAGI (reference sequence). CDR3: CASSYDRDNYEQYF. CDR3 coding DNA: TGTGCCAGCAGTTACGACCGGGACAACTACGAGCAGTACTTC.

This clonotype has at least ten counts. The chain combines TRBV7-9 with TRBJ2-3; 13 bases fit TRBD2. The germline V gene has CDR1 SEHNR and CDR2 FQNEAQ (reference sequence). The CDR3 has 15 amino acids. J was trimmed by 6 bases and V by 5 bases; bases with no gene match: 5. The CDR3 spells CASSTGLAGPDTQYF. Here the CDR3 DNA reads TGTGCCAGCAGCACGGGACTAGCGGGACCCGATACGCAGTATTTT.

On this clonotype itself: It may be a read error: a sequence one base away is much more abundant. The chain combines TRBV7-2 with TRBJ2-5, with a possible D match to TRBD1 (6 bases). The closer fit of TRBJ2-7 to the DNA end suggests the J call may be wrong. The CDR3 runs 14 residues. Germline V CDR1 and CDR2: SGHTA, FQGNSA. CDR3 sequence (DNA): TGTACCAGCAGCTTAGGGGGACAATCGGCCGAGCAGTACTTC. Its protein product is CTSSLGGQSAEQYF.

The genes are TRBV4-1 and TRBJ1-1, with D perhaps TRBD1 (5 bases). The CDR3 has 15 residues. The ends were cut back, 0 bases at V and 1 base at J, with 9 bases in the middle. Germline values: CDR1 MGHRA, CDR2 YSYEKL. The CDR3 reads CASSQEGAQNTEAFF. The CDR3 bases are TGCGCCAGCAGCCAAGAAGGGGCCCAGAACACTGAAGCTTTCTTT.